This TCR beta chain was identified in a study of regulatory T cells in long-lasting Graves disease. Specified time point: newly diagnosed GD, antithyroid drugs for less than 3 months. Following extraction of RNA from PBMCs, that RNA was used to make the TCR library. In this cohort, patients came from an endocrinology department located in Xi'an, China. From each patient, roughly 9 milliliters of peripheral blood was drawn and collected into an EDTA anticoagulant tube. Arm-PCR of CDR3 regions with iRepertoire HTBI primers generated TCR beta libraries. TCRdb re-derived calls from the multiplex PCR reads in MiXCR, one entry per CDR3 protein. The table has some 490,000 distinct CDR3 sequences, about 12% seen once. This clonotype was seen a handful of times. This CDR3 is 14 amino acids long. Germline assignment: CDR1 MDHEN and CDR2 SYDVKM. The V gene lost 2 bases and the J gene lost 1 base, with 6 bases spanning the gap.

Another study also made use of these data, one on T cells in Graves' hyperthyroidism and ophthalmopathy.

This sequence joins TRBV28 and TRBJ2-4; unclear D gene. This clonotype was obtained from a woman between 25 and 40 years old with Graves disease. Source: peripheral blood mononuclear cells (PBMCs), taken at new diagnosis, from a patient treated with antithyroid drugs. The CDR3 spells CASSLMGAKNIQYF. Written as DNA, the CDR3 is TGTGCCAGCAGTTTAATGGGGGCCAAAAACATTCAGTACTTC.